This T cell receptor beta chain was captured in a study of blood T cell repertoires in COVID-19. Across the study: From the United States, Italy and Spain came samples of acute and convalescent COVID-19. T cells, B-cell-depleted T cells, or PBMCs supplied cDNA or gDNA.

Germline CDR1 is SGHAT and CDR2 is FQNNGV. The V end lost 2 bases, the J end lost 1 base, and 8 bases lay between the germline ends. The CDR3 runs to 14 residues. Study processing details: Estimated nucleated cell counts came from reference gene primer amplification. Profiled with immunoSEQ multiplex PCR; TCRdb holds only in-frame clones, not every one. The V and J calls and the clone size are those of that table, but D and trimming were determined from the DNA. The data contain around 100,000 clones, around 90% of them singletons. The V gene is TRBV11-2, the J gene TRBJ1-1; D is ambiguous. This clonotype was sampled from a woman in her fifties or sixties with acute or convalescent COVID-19. Sequencing was done on a sample of peripheral blood. The CDR3 loop reads CASSLSSGNTEAFF. CDR3 DNA sequence: TGTGCCAGCAGCTTATCTTCGGGGAACACTGAAGCTTTCTTT.